This note documents a single T cell receptor beta chain sequence. Its antigen is undetermined. MiXCR, applied by TCRdb to the RACE reads, yields one record per CDR3 protein. The data show over 65,000 distinct CDR3 sequences, with around a tenth seen just once and 1.6% held by the top ten. This sample is drawn from a study of human T cells and chemical hapten exposure. The overall study: Across its 20 to 30 weeks, the study gave patients weekly diphenylcyclopropenone doses to the scalp. Per-sample variation in TCR yield stemmed mainly from small pooled library volume differences.

As to time point: patch test 2, 6 weeks after DPC sensitization. Treatment described: therapeutic diphenylcyclopropenone sensitization with weekly scalp DPC. Blood sampling preceded each patch test application. Trimming stripped 4 bases from V and 3 bases from J, with 13 bases between. CDR1 and CDR2 from the germline V gene are SGDLS and YYNGEE. This CDR3 is 14 amino acids long. Study-wide points: Expanded TCRs produced significantly more large CDR3 similarity clusters than controls did.

The material sequenced was whole blood, taken in connection with sensitization to the hapten diphenylcyclopropenone (DPC). This TCR derives from a man aged 18 to 35 with alopecia areata. Some clones in this sample may be carry-over from other donors' samples. The chain combines TRBV9 with TRBJ1-2; maybe TRBD1 (5 bases). The CDR3 DNA reads as TGTGCCAGCAGCTCCCGGTGGGGCGACTATGGCTACACCTTC. It specifies CASSSRWGDYGYTF.